This T cell receptor (beta chain) originates from a study of PD-1 and CTLA-4 blockade in melanoma (dated by TCRdb to the early 2020s). In the study overall: In patients with melanoma, the researchers looked at the effects of CTLA-4 blockade versus PD-1 blockade on the CD8 T cell response that was melanoma-reactive.

Concerning this clone: What this receptor recognizes is not known. Base qualities are missing; no much larger clone stands one base away.

Its CDR3 holds 14 amino acids, cysteine through phenylalanine. Only the CDR3 DNA stays, 42 bases, in frame from base 1. V is trimmed back by 11 bases and J by 7 bases, and the junction contains 12 bases that no gene match accounts for. CDR1 and CDR2, per the germline V gene (reference sequence), are SSHAT and FNYEAQ. Library generation was performed with the immunoSEQ multiplex PCR assay. Entries here come from immuneACCESS through TCRdb and include only in-frame sequences with V and J called. Some clones fail to appear in such tables; in the studies checked, an unresolved V gene covers under half of the shortfall, and the cause of the remainder is unknown. This sample gives some 29,000 clones in total; around 90% of them show up just once. The ten largest account for approximately 8% of the sample.

The chain is assembled from TRBV7-7 and TRBJ2-2; TRBD2 agrees with 8 junctional bases. This TCR derives from a human donor with melanoma. The sample in question was CD8+ T cells from peripheral blood, obtained before anti-PD-1 treatment. The encoded CDR3 is CALLSGTSDGELFF. DNA sequence: TGTGCCCTCCTCTCCGGGACTAGTGACGGGGAGCTGTTTTTT.